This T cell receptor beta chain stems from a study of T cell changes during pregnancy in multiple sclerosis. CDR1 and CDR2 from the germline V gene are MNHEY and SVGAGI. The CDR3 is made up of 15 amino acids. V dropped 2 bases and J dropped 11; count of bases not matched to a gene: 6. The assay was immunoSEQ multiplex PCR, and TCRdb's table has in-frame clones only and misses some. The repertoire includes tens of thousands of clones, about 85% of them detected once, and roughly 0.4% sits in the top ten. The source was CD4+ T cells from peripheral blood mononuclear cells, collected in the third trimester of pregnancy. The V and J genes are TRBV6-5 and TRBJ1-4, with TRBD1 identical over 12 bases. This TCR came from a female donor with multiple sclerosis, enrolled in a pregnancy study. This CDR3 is CASSYRGQGAYKLFF. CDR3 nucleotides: TGTGCCAGCAGTTACCGGGGACAGGGGGCATACAAACTGTTTTTT.